The 18 T cell receptor beta chains reported below all come from one sample, sequenced in a study of T cell responses to AZD1222 COVID-19 vaccine. Method: immunoSEQ multiplex PCR; TCRdb's copy keeps in-frame clones and lacks some. The table records 90,000 to 120,000 clones, about 82% of them present only once. Sequencing used peripheral blood, obtained on day 0 of AZD1222 vaccination. These receptors were collected from an adult in good health.

This chain uses TRBV18 with TRBJ2-3; unclear D gene. V lost 2 bases to trimming and J lost 4 bases, with 13 bases between them. This CDR3 is 15 amino acids long. Germline CDR1 KGHSH, CDR2 LQKENI. The chain's CDR3 is CASSPGTGWADTQYF. The CDR3, as DNA: TGTGCCAGCTCACCAGGTACCGGGTGGGCAGATACGCAGTATTTT.

The genes are TRBV3-1 (or the pseudogene TRBV3-2) and TRBJ1-2; D remains unclear. Trimming left V 4 bases short and J 1 base short, with 10 bases between. The CDR3 extends over 14 amino acids. Germline assignment: CDR1 LGHDT and CDR2 YNNKEL (reference sequence). The CDR3 DNA sequence: TGTGCCAGCAGCCTAGGCTCAATTAACTATGGCTACACCTTC. Its translation is CASSLGSINYGYTF.

The chain is built from TRBV27 and TRBJ2-7; 7 nucleotides agree with TRBD1. CDR1 and CDR2 from the germline V gene are MNHEY and SMNVEV (reference sequence). CDR3 length equals 13 residues. The junction had 4 bases not matched to a gene; V was cut back by 8 bases and J by 0 bases. CDR3 sequence (DNA): TGTGCCAGCCGGGACAGTAGCTCCTACGAGCAGTACTTC. This codes for CASRDSSSYEQYF.

The rearrangement joins TRBV5-4 to TRBJ2-2; D gene uncertain. The V end lost 1 base, the J end lost 8 bases, and 3 bases lay between the germline ends. This CDR3 contains 11 residues. Germline loops: CDR1 SGHNT, CDR2 YYREEE (reference sequence). CDR3 sequence (DNA): TGTGCCAGCAGCTTGAGGGGGGAGCTGTTTTTT. Encoded protein: CASSLRGELFF.

The chain carries TRBV11-2 and TRBJ1-4, with D uncertain. Looked up from germline, CDR1 is SGHAT and CDR2 is FQNNGV. V lost 5 bases and J 8 bases, leaving 12 bases between the germline ends. The CDR3 is 13 amino acids. The CDR3 here is CASSTNVREKLFF. CDR3 nucleotides: TGTGCCAGCAGCACAAACGTCAGAGAAAAACTGTTTTTT.

The chain is built from TRBV7-6 and TRBJ2-3; 8 nucleotides agree with TRBD2. Germline lookup yields CDR1 SGHVS and CDR2 FNYEAQ. The CDR3 is 14 amino acids. The junction had 9 bases not matched to a gene; V was cut back by 11 bases and J by 2 bases. The CDR3 reads CACGAGGPTDTQYF. In DNA, the CDR3 is TGTGCCTGCGGGGCGGGGGGCCCCACAGATACGCAGTATTTT.

The chain has TRBV11-3 and TRBJ2-3, with D possibly being TRBD1 (6 bases). The CDR3 sequence is 15 residues long. Between the trimmed V and J ends, which lost 1 base and 4 bases, there was a span of 12 bases. The V gene's germline CDR1 is SGHNT and CDR2 YENEEA. The CDR3 nucleotides read TGTGCCAGCAGCTTAGTAGGGGGTGCGCCAGATACGCAGTATTTT. Residues: CASSLVGGAPDTQYF.

In DNA form, the CDR3 reads TGTGCCAGCAGCAGGGGACCTTCATGGGACAAAAACATTCAGTACTTC. Residues: CASSRGPSWDKNIQYF. The rearrangement joins TRBV27 to TRBJ2-4, with D possibly matching TRBD1 (6 bases). V was clipped by 6 bases and J by 3 bases, with 18 bases between them. This CDR3 contains 16 residues. Germline CDR1 is MNHEY and CDR2 is SMNVEV (reference sequence).

This clone was picked up one time. The CDR3 sequence: CSVEAGVPNEKLFF. The CDR3 DNA sequence: TGCAGCGTTGAAGCCGGGGTGCCTAATGAAAAACTGTTTTTT. This chain joins TRBV29-1 and TRBJ1-4; D remains ambiguous. This CDR3 is built from 14 residues. Between the trimmed V and J ends, which lost 1 base and 3 bases, there was a span of 9 bases. CDR1 and CDR2 from the germline V gene are SQVTM and ANQGSEA.

The J gene is TRBJ2-7, the V gene TRBV9; 9 positions match TRBD1. The CDR3 extends over 15 amino acids. Germline CDR1 SGDLS, CDR2 YYNGEE. Unmatched junction bases numbered 3, after V lost 0 bases and J lost 2 bases. The CDR3, as DNA: TGTGCCAGCAGCGTAGCACAGGGGGCCGCCTACGAGCAGTACTTC. Amino acid sequence: CASSVAQGAAYEQYF. Full variable domain (rest looked up from reference TRBV9 and TRBJ2-7): DSGVTQTPKHLITATGQRVTLRCSPRSGDLSVYWYQQSLDQGLQFLIQYYNGEERAKGNILERFSAQQFPDLHSELNLSSLELGDSALYFCASSVAQGAAYEQYFGPGTRLTVT.

V is TRBV5-1 and J is TRBJ1-3; no definite D call. Germline assignment: CDR1 SGHRS and CDR2 YFSETQ. CDR3 size: 15 residues. Trimming left V 3 bases short and J 0 bases short, with 10 bases between. The CDR3 DNA reads as TGCGCCAGCAGCTATGACGGTAGCTCTGGAAACACCATATATTTT. This sequence encodes CASSYDGSSGNTIYF.

This clone was counted between two and nine times. J is TRBJ2-3 and V is TRBV5-1; TRBD2 might be the D (5 bases). V was clipped by 10 bases and J by 4 bases, with 16 bases between them. Germline lookup yields CDR1 SGHRS and CDR2 YFSETQ. This CDR3 has 13 amino acids. The CDR3 region is CAWRTGSADTQYF. In DNA form, the CDR3 reads TGCGCCTGGCGCACGGGATCCGCAGATACGCAGTATTTT.

The genes are TRBV30 and TRBJ1-5; 8 nucleotides line up with TRBD1. The CDR3 spans 15 residues. V lost 2 bases to trimming and J lost 4 bases; unmatched junction nucleotides: 7. The germline CDR1 and CDR2 sequences are GTSNPN and SVGIG (reference sequence). The CDR3 spells CAWSPLGTGNQPQHF. Written as DNA, the CDR3 is TGTGCCTGGAGTCCCCTAGGGACAGGTAATCAGCCCCAGCATTTT.

J is TRBJ2-1 and V is TRBV5-5; a weak D match, TRBD2 (5 bases). V lost 3 bases and J 7 bases, leaving 17 bases between the germline ends. Per the germline V gene, CDR1 is SGHKS and CDR2 is YYEKEE (reference sequence). The CDR3 spans 15 residues. The CDR3 loop is CASSWRVASFNEQFF. The CDR3 DNA follows: TGTGCCAGCAGCTGGCGGGTGGCATCATTTAATGAGCAGTTCTTC.

V usage is TRBV5-4 and J usage is TRBJ1-4; tentatively, D is TRBD1 (5 bases). The CDR3 sequence is 16 residues long. V was cut by 4 bases and J by 0 bases, with 13 bases left in between. CDR1 is SGHNT, CDR2 YYREEE, per germline (reference sequence). The CDR3 DNA sequence: TGTGCCAGCAGCCCGGGTTGGGGCACAACTAATGAAAAACTGTTTTTT. Its protein product is CASSPGWGTTNEKLFF. The variable domain in full, with the rest retrieved from reference TRBV5-4 and TRBJ1-4, is ETGVTQSPTHLIKTRGQQVTLRCSSQSGHNTVSWYQQALGQGPQFIFQYYREEENGRGNFPPRFSGLQFPNYSSELNVNALELDDSALYLCASSPGWGTTNEKLFFGSGTQLSVL.

The genes are TRBV5-8 and TRBJ1-1; 8 nucleotides match TRBD1. Germline CDR1 reads SGHTS; CDR2 reads YDEGEE. V lost 5 bases and J lost 2; bases outside the gene matches: 23. The CDR3 runs 20 residues. Here the CDR3 reads CASRGDRGLAKMGLNTEAFF. The CDR3 region has the DNA TGTGCCAGCAGAGGTGACAGGGGACTGGCTAAAATGGGCCTAAACACTGAAGCTTTCTTT.

The CDR3 DNA follows: TGTGCCAGCAGCCTCGGGACGGGCTATTCACCCCTCCACTTT. Amino acid sequence: CASSLGTGYSPLHF. V usage is TRBV5-4 and J usage is TRBJ1-6, with D possibly matching TRBD1 (5 bases). Per the germline V gene, CDR1 is SGHNT and CDR2 is YYREEE (reference sequence). The V end lost 4 bases, the J end lost 8 bases, and 13 bases lay between the germline ends. CDR3 length equals 14 residues.

This chain uses TRBV29-1 with TRBJ1-2; 9 bases agree with TRBD1. The germline CDR1 and CDR2 sequences are SQVTM and ANQGSEA. The CDR3 runs 12 residues. V dropped 7 bases and J dropped 7; count of bases not matched to a gene: 7. The CDR3, as DNA: TGCAGCGAGCAGGGGGACAGGGCTGGCTACACCTTC. Translation: CSEQGDRAGYTF.